The T cell receptor beta chain described here comes from a study of blood T cell repertoires in COVID-19. Study at large: The United States, Italy and Spain provided the acute and convalescent COVID-19 samples. Sources were T cells, B-cell-depleted T cells, or PBMCs; the material itself was cDNA or gDNA.

Per the germline V gene, CDR1 is SGHRS and CDR2 is YFSETQ. The CDR3 covers 14 residues. With 4 bases removed from V and 4 bases from J, the gap between germline ends came to 13 bases. Source study methods: Cell counts per sample came from amplifying reference gene primers. Sequencing was performed with immunoSEQ multiplex PCR; in TCRdb, only in-frame clones are kept and a portion is missing. The DNA gave D and trimming, while V, J and clone size come from that table. The repertoire has approximately 90,000 clones, around three quarters of them found once; the top ten carry about half. The source material was peripheral blood. The genes are TRBV5-1 and TRBJ2-3; D might be TRBD2 (6 bases). This sequence originates from a human donor in a cohort sampled during active COVID-19. This CDR3 reads CASSANSGADTQYF. CDR3 sequence (DNA): TGCGCCAGCAGCGCCAATAGCGGCGCAGATACGCAGTATTTT. The full variable domain, its missing parts supplied by reference TRBV5-1 and TRBJ2-3, is KAGVTQTPRYLIKTRGQQVTLSCSPISGHRSVSWYQQTPGQGLQFLFEYFSETQRNKGNFPGRFSGRQFSNSRSEMNVSTLELGDSALYLCASSANSGADTQYFGPGTRLTVL.